What follows is one T cell receptor (beta chain) and its context. This clone was picked up a small number of times. No antigen is known for it. Base qualities are not provided; no much larger clone lies one nucleotide away. Including cysteine and phenylalanine, the CDR3 has 13 amino acids. The kept DNA is CDR3 alone, 39 bases in frame from the first base. Trimming removed 3 bases from V and 3 bases from J, leaving 9 bases between the germline ends. CDR1 and CDR2, per the germline V gene, are SGHVS and FNYEAQ. The data derive from a study of CD8 T cells in acute hepatitis C reinfection (dated by TCRdb to about 2021). For the wider study: The TCRbeta repertoire of CD8+ T cells specific for the HCV NS3-1073 epitope was profiled during acute infection and after viral clearance. A handful of spontaneous resolvers provided paired acute and follow-up samples.

Findings and caveats that apply to the study as a whole: Only the TCRbeta chain was sequenced in bulk, so alphabeta pairing of public clonotypes could not be determined. Roughly twelve public clonotypes were found regardless of outcome, and V04-02/J02-02 was used by one public clonotype. CDR3 sequences shared with other epitopes were rare, and differing sequencing approaches may have limited exact matching. All groups showed preferential use of the TRBV04 and TRBV06 gene families, a pattern that overrepresentation in the naive pool did not explain. High diversity was observed in NS3-1073 specific repertoires, and no significant differences in diversity were found between acute resolver, follow-up resolver and acute chronic samples. Follow-up repertoires were not available for chronically infected subjects, because NS3-1073 specific cells were too rare to be sorted.

The intended sense of this specimen's time point label: naive CD8 control sorted from an acute-time-point sample. Enrolled in the Montreal Hepatitis C Cohort (HEPCO) in Canada, the donors were people who inject drugs, and these donors were followed every 3 months. A positive HCV RNA or antibody test that followed a negative test within the previous 24 weeks was the definition used for acute primary HCV infection. CD3, CD8 and CD45RO antibodies were used for surface staining, and dead cells were excluded with an aqua fixable dye. The cohort also included a handful of subjects who developed chronic infection, defined as HCV RNA positivity at 24 weeks. Negative selection by means of the MACS CD8+ T cell Isolation Kit yielded CD8+ T cells from peripheral blood mononuclear cells recovered from cryopreservation by thawing. Cells were sorted on a BD FACSAria II cell sorter. Genomic DNA was extracted from FACS-sorted cells, and TCRbeta chains were sequenced through the commercial immunoSEQ service. The authors' analysis ran thus. The repertoire data were analyzed using ImmunoSEQ Analyzer software v3.0 and R v3.5.1. Only productive rearrangements were analyzed, because any sequences with stop codons or out-of-frame rearrangements were filtered out. Simpson diversity, Shannon entropy, CDR3 length and nucleotide addition metrics were supplied by the sequencing provider. Based on frequency, clonotypes were placed into dominant, sub-dominant, low or lowest abundance groups, and clonotypes under 0.1% were left out of most analyses. A CDR3 amino acid clonotype was designated public if detected in at least two subjects at a cumulative frequency of at least 0.5%. Held by TCRdb, this immuneACCESS table contains in-frame sequences only and omits some clones. Under half of the omission traces to an unresolved V gene where checked; the cause of the rest is unknown. D and trimming come from the DNA, and the V and J calls and clone size come from that table. Here the sample has over 35,000 clones; about 87% occur a single time. More than 0.4% of the sample goes to the ten largest clones.

This receptor was obtained from a young man with chronic hepatitis C. The sample taken for sequencing was naive CD8+ T cells from PBMCs. The sample's cell subset or site label is to be understood as: sorted total naive CD45RO-negative CD8+ T cells. The sequence links TRBV7-6 to TRBJ2-7; TRBD1 is a possible D gene, resting on 6 matching bases. The CDR3 is CASSLGHRYEQYF. The DNA is TGTGCCAGCAGCTTGGGACACCGCTACGAGCAGTACTTC. With all but the CDR3 taken from the reference TRBV7-6 and TRBJ2-7 genes, the full variable domain is: GAGVSQSPRYKVTKRGQDVALRCDPISGHVSLYWYRQALGQGPEFLTYFNYEAQQDKSGLPNDRFSAERPEGSISTLTIQRTEQRDSAMYRCASSLGHRYEQYFGPGTRLTVT.